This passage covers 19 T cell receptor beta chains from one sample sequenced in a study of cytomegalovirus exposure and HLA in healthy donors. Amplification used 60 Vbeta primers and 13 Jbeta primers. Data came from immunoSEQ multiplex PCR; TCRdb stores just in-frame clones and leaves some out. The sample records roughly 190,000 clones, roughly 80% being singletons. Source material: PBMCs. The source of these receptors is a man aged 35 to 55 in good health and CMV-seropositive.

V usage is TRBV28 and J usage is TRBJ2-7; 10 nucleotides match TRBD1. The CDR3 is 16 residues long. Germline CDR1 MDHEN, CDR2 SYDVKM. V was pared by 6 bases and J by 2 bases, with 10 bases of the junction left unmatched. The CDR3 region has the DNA TGTGCCAGCAGCTCCACGACAGGGGGCCCCGCCTACGAGCAGTACTTC. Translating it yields CASSSTTGGPAYEQYF.

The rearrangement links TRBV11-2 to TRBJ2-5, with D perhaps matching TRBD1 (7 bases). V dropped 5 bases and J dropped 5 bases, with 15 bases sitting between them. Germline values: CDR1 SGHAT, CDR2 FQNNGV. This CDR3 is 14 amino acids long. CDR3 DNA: TGTGCCAGCAGCCCTCAGGGGGGCTTGGAGACCCAGTACTTC. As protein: CASSPQGGLETQYF.

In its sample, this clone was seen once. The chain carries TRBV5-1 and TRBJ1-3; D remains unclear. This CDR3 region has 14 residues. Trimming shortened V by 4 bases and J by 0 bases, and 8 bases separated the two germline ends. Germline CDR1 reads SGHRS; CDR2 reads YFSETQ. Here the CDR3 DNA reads TGCGCCAGCAGCGAGGGAGGCTCTGGAAACACCATATATTTT. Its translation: CASSEGGSGNTIYF.

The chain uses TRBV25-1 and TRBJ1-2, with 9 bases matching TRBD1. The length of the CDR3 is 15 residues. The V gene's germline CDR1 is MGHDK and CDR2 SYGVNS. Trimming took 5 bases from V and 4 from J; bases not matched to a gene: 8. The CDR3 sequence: CASSTRQGVTYGYTF. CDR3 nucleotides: TGTGCCAGCAGTACACGACAGGGGGTTACCTATGGCTACACCTTC.

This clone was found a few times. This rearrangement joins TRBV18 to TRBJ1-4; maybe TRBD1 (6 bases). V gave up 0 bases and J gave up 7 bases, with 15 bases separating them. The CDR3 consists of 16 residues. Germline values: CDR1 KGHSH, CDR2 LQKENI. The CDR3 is CASSPPQGNSGEKLFF. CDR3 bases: TGTGCCAGCTCACCACCGCAGGGGAACTCCGGTGAAAAACTGTTTTTT.

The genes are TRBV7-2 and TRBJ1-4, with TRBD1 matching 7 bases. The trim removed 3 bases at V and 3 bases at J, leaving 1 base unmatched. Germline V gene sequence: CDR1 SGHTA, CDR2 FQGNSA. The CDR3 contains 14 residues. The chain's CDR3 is CASSLTGSNEKLFF. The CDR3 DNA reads TGTGCCAGCAGCTTGACAGGGTCTAATGAAAAACTGTTTTTT.

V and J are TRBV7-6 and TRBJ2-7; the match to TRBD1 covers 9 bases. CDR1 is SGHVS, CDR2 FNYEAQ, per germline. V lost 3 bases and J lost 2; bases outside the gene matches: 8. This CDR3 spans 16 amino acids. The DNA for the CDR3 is TGTGCCAGCAGCTTTGCTTCGACAGGGGGACCCTACGAGCAGTACTTC. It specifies CASSFASTGGPYEQYF.

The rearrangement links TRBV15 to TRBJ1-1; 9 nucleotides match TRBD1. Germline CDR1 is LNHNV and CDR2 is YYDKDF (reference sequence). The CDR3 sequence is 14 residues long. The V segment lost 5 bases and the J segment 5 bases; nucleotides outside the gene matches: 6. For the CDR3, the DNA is TGTGCCACCAGCGCCCGGGACAGGGCTACTGAAGCTTTCTTT. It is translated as CATSARDRATEAFF. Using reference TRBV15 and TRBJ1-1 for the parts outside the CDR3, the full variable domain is DAMVIQNPRYQVTQFGKPVTLSCSQTLNHNVMYWYQQKSSQAPKLLFHYYDKDFNNEADTPDNFQSRRPNTSFCFLDIRSPGLGDTAMYLCATSARDRATEAFFGQGTRLTVV.

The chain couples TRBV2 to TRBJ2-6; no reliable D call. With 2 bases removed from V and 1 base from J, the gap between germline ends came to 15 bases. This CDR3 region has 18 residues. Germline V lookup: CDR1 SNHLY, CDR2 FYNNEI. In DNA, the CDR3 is TGTGCCAGCAGTGAAAGGCAGGTAATAAAATCTGGGGCCAACGTCCTGACTTTC. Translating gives CASSERQVIKSGANVLTF.

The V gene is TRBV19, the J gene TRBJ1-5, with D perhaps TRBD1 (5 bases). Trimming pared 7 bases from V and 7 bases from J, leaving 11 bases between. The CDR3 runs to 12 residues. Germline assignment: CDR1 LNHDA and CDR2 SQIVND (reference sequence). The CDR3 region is CASTLRGQPQHF. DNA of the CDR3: TGTGCCAGTACCCTACGGGGGCAGCCCCAGCATTTT.

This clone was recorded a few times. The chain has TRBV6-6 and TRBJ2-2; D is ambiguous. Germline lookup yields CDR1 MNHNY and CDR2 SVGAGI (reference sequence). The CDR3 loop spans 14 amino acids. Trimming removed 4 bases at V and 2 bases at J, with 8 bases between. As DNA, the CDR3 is TGTGCCAGCAGTTGGAGCAGAAACACCGGGGAGCTGTTTTTT. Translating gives CASSWSRNTGELFF.

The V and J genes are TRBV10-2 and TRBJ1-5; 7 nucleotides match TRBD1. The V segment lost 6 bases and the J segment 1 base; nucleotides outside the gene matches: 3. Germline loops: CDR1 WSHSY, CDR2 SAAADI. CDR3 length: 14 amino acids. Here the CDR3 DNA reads TGCGCCAGCAGACCGGGACAGAGCAATCAGCCCCAGCATTTT. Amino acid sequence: CASRPGQSNQPQHF.

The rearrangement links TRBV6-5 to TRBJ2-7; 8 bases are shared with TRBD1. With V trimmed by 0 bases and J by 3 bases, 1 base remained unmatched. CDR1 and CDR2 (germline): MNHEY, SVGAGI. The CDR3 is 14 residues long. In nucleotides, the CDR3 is TGTGCCAGCAGTTACTCGACAGGGGACTACGAGCAGTACTTC. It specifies CASSYSTGDYEQYF.

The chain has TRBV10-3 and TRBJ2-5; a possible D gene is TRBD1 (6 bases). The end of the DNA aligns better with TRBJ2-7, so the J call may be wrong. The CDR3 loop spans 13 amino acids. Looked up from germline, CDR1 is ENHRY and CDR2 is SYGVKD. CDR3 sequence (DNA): TGTGCCATCAGTGGTCAGGGGCCAGCCGAGCAGTACTTC. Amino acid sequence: CAISGQGPAEQYF.

The CDR3 DNA sequence: TGTGCCAGCAGCGAGCCGGGACTAGATATTTACGAGCAGTACTTC. It translates to CASSEPGLDIYEQYF. The chain carries TRBV11-2 and TRBJ2-7; 8 positions agree with TRBD2. CDR3 length: 15 amino acids. Trimming cost V 5 bases and J 4 bases; bases outside gene matches: 10. Looked up from germline, CDR1 is SGHAT and CDR2 is FQNNGV.

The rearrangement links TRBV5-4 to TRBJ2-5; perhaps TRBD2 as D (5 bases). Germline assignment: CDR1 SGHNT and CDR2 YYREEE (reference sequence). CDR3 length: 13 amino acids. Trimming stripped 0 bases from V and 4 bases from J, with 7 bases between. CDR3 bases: TGTGCCAGCAGCTTGGTAAGCGGAGAGACCCAGTACTTC. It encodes CASSLVSGETQYF. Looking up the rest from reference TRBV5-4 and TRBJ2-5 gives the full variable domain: ETGVTQSPTHLIKTRGQQVTLRCSSQSGHNTVSWYQQALGQGPQFIFQYYREEENGRGNFPPRFSGLQFPNYSSELNVNALELDDSALYLCASSLVSGETQYFGPGTRLLVL.

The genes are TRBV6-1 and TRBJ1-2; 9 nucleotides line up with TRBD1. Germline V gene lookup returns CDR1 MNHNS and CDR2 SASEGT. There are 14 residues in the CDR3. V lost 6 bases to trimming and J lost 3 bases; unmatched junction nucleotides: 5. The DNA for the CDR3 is TGTGCCAGCAGCAGGAGGACAGGGGACTATGGCTACACCTTC. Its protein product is CASSRRTGDYGYTF.

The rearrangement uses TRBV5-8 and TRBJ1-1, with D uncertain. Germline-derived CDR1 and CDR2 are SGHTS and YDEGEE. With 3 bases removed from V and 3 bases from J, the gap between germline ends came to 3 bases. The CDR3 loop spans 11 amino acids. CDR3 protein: CASSSYTEAFF. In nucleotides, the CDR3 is TGTGCCAGCAGCTCTTACACTGAAGCTTTCTTT.

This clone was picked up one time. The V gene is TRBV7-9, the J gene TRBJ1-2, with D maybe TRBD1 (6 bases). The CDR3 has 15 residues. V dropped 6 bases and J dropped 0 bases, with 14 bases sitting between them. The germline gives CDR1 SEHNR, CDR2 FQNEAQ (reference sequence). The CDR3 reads CASRAGQNANYGYTF. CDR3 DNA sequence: TGTGCCAGCAGAGCCGGACAGAATGCTAACTATGGCTACACCTTC.